This T cell receptor beta chain was identified in a study of blood T cell repertoires in COVID-19. Produced via immunoSEQ multiplex PCR; TCRdb's table is partial and in-frame only. The table has roughly 160,000 clones, 84% seen once. The germline V gene has CDR1 LNHDA and CDR2 SQIVND (reference sequence). The CDR3 length is 14 residues. V gave up 6 bases and J gave up 1 base, with 12 bases separating them. The source of this sequence is a man aged 45 to 65 who had recovered from COVID-19. The sequencing sample was made of PBMCs or T cells enriched from blood (not recorded which). This sequence joins TRBV19 and TRBJ1-1; weak D call: TRBD1 (5 bases). The CDR3 DNA reads as TGTGCCAGTAGCCTGGGACTCCGGAACACTGAAGCTTTCTTT. It translates to CASSLGLRNTEAFF.